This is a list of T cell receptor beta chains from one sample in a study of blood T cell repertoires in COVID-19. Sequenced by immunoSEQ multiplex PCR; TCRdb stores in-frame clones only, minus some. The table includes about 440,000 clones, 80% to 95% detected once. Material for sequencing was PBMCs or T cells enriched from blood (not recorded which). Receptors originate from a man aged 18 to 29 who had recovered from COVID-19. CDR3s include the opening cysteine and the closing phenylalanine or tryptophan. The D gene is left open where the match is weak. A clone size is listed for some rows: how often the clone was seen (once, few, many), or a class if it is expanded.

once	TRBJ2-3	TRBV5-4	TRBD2	TGTGCCAGCAGCTTTAGCGGGGGGAGCACAGATACGCAGTATTTT	CASSFSGGSTDTQYF
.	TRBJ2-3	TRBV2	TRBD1	TGTGCCAGCACTCTTGGACAGGGAATGCCAGATACGCAGTATTTT	CASTLGQGMPDTQYF
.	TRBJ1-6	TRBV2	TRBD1	TGTGCCAGCAGTCCAGACAGGGTTAATTCACCCCTCCACTTT	CASSPDRVNSPLHF
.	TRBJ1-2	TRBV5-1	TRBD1	TGCGCCAGCAGCCGGGGACAGGGGGACGGCTACACCTTC	CASSRGQGDGYTF
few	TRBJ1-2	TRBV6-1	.	TGTGCCAGCAGTGAAAGCGAGGCAGGGTACTATGGCTACACCTTC	CASSESEAGYYGYTF
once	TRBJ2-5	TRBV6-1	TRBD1	TGTGCCAGCAGTGAAGCTCTAGGGGGCTGGGAGACCCAGTACTTC	CASSEALGGWETQYF
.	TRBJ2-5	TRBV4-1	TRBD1	TGCGCCAGCAGCCAAGATGGACAGGGGACCGAGACCCAGTACTTC	CASSQDGQGTETQYF
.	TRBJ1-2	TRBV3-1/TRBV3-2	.	TGTGCCAGCAGCCATAACAGGAGCCCCCATGGCTACACCTTC	CASSHNRSPHGYTF
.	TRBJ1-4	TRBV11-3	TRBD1	TGTGCCAGCAGCCTGGACAGGGGAGGGTCAAAACTGTTTTTT	CASSLDRGGSKLFF
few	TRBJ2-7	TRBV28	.	TGTGCCAGCAGAATAACAGGTGACGAGCAGTACTTC	CASRITGDEQYF
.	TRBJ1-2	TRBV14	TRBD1	TGTGCCAGCAGCCAAGACCCAGGGGGCCCTAACGGTGGCTACACCTTC	CASSQDPGGPNGGYTF
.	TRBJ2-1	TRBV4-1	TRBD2	TGCGCCAGCAGCCAACTTGATAGCGGGATCAGAAACCCCGCCACTTACAATGAGCAGTTCTTC	CASSQLDSGIRNPATYNEQFF
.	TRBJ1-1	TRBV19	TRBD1	TGTGCCAGTAGTATGGGACAGATGAACACTGAAGCTTTCTTT	CASSMGQMNTEAFF
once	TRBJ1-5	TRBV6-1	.	TGTGCCAGCAGTGAAGAGGTCAGGGGAGTATCTCAGCCCCAGCATTTT	CASSEEVRGVSQPQHF
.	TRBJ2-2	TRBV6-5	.	TGTGCCAGCAGTTACCAGTGGGGGGTTCCCGGGGAGCTGTTTTTT	CASSYQWGVPGELFF
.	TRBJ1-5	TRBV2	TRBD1	TGTGCCAGCAGTCCTCCGGGACAGGGAAATCAGCCCCAGCATTTT	CASSPPGQGNQPQHF
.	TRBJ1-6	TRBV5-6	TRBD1	TGTGCCAGCAGCTTGATCATCCGGGACAGGGATAATTCACCCCTCCACTTT	CASSLIIRDRDNSPLHF
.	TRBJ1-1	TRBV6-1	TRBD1	TGTGCCAGCAGTGAACTCGGACAGGGGTGGCGTGAAGCTTTCTTT	CASSELGQGWREAFF
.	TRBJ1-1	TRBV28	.	TGTGCCAGCAGTTCGGAAGGGGGCACTGAAGCTTTCTTT	CASSSEGGTEAFF
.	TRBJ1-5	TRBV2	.	TGTGCCAGCAGTGGCGGCAGCAAGATGAATCAGCCCCAGCATTTT	CASSGGSKMNQPQHF
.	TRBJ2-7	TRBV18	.	TGTGCCAGCTCACCACCGGGGGCGCGGTACGAGCAGTACTTC	CASSPPGARYEQYF
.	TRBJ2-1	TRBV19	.	TGTGCCAGTAGTATAGATCTCTTCGACTATATCAATGAGCAGTTCTTC	CASSIDLFDYINEQFF
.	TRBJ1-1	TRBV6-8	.	TGTGCCAGCAGTTACGGTCCAGGGTCCAACACTGAAGCTTTCTTT	CASSYGPGSNTEAFF
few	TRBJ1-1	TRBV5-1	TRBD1	TGCGCCAGCAGTTCCGGGACAGGTTTTTTGAACACTGAAGCTTTCTTT	CASSSGTGFLNTEAFF
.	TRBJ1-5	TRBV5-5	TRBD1	TGTGCCAGCAGCCGGACAGGGGGGAATCAGCCCCAGCATTTT	CASSRTGGNQPQHF
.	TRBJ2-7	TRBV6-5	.	TGTGCCAGCACGTTCTCCTACGAGCAGTACTTC	CASTFSYEQYF
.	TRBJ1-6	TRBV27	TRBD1	TGTGCCAGCAGTATTCAGACAGGGGTGGGTTCACCCCTCCACTTT	CASSIQTGVGSPLHF
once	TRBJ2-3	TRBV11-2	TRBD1	TGTGCCAGCAGCCGAGACAGGGGGAGCACAGATACGCAGTATTTT	CASSRDRGSTDTQYF
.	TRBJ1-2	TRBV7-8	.	TGTGCCAGCAGCTTAACCGACAGGCCCTTAGCTAACTATGGCTACACCTTC	CASSLTDRPLANYGYTF
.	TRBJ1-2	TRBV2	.	TGTGCCTCCGGCCGGGGATCTCGGGGCTACACCTTC	CASGRGSRGYTF
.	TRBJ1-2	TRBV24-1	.	TGTGCCACCAGTGATACCGACAGGCCCTATGGCTACACCTTC	CATSDTDRPYGYTF
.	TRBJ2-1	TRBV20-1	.	TGCAGTGCTAGACAGGTCAATGAGCAGTTCTTC	CSARQVNEQFF
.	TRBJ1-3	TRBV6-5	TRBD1	TGTGCCAGCTGGAGACAGGGGGACCCGGGAAACACCATATATTTT	CASWRQGDPGNTIYF
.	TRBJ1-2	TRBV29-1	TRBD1	TGCAGCGTTGATAGGACAGGGTATGGCTACACCTTC	CSVDRTGYGYTF
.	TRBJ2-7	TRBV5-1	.	TGCGCCAGCAGGAGGATGCGATTCGACTACGAGCAGTACTTC	CASRRMRFDYEQYF
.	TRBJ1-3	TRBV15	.	TGTGCCACCAGCAGAGTGGGGGGTATAGAAACCATATATTTT	CATSRVGGIETIYF
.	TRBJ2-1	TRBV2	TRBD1	TGTGCCAGCAGTGGGTTCGGGACAGGTAACAATGAGCAGTTCTTC	CASSGFGTGNNEQFF
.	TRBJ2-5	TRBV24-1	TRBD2	TGTGCCACCAGTGATACCATAGCGGGAGGAAGGGAGACCCAGTACTTC	CATSDTIAGGRETQYF
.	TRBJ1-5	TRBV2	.	TGTGCCAGCAGTACTCGGGATTTACAATCAGTGGCCCAGCATTTT	CASSTRDLQSVAQHF
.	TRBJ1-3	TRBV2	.	TGTGCCAGCATCCGACTAGGACCGGGAAACACCATATATTTT	CASIRLGPGNTIYF
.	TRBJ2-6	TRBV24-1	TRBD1	TGTGCCACCAGTAGGGGGACAGTTTTTAACCTATCAGGGGCCAACGTCCTGACTTTC	CATSRGTVFNLSGANVLTF
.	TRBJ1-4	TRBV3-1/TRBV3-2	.	TGTGCCAGCAGCCAAGCAGCTTTCGGGAGTTCGCATGAAAAACTGTTTTTT	CASSQAAFGSSHEKLFF
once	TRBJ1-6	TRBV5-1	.	TGCGCCAGCAGCTTGGAACAGGGTTATAATTCACCCCTCCACTTT	CASSLEQGYNSPLHF
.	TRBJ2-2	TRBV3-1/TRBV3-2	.	TGTGCCAGCAGCCAAGGGCTCGCGGGGGCTGGCGGGGAGCTGTTTTTT	CASSQGLAGAGGELFF
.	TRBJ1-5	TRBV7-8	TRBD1	TGTGCCAGCAGCCTTGGACAGGGTCCCCGTCGCGACAATCAGCCCCAGCATTTT	CASSLGQGPRRDNQPQHF
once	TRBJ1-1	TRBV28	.	TGTGCCAGCAGTTTGTTGGGCAGGGGCGGGACTGAAGCTTTCTTT	CASSLLGRGGTEAFF
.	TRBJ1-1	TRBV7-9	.	TGTGCCAGCAGCTTTCCGGACAGAGGTGGATCTGAAGCTTTCTTT	CASSFPDRGGSEAFF
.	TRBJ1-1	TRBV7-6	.	TGTGCCAGCAGCTTAGAAGGACTGGACACTGAAGCTTTCTTT	CASSLEGLDTEAFF
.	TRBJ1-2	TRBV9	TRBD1	TGTGCCAGCAGCCCCCGGACAGGGGGCATTGGCTACACCTTC	CASSPRTGGIGYTF